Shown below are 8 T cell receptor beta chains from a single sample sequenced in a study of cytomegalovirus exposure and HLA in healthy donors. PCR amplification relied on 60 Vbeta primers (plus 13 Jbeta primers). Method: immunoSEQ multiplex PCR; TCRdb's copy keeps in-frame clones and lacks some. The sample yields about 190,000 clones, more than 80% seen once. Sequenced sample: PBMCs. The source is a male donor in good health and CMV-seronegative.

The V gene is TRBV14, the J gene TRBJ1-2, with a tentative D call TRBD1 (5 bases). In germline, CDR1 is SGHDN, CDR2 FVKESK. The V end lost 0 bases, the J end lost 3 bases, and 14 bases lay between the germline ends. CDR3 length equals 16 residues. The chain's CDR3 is CASSQDPRVGDYGYTF. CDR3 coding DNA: TGTGCCAGCAGCCAAGATCCAAGGGTAGGGGACTATGGCTACACCTTC.

The CDR3 DNA sequence: TGTGCCAGCAGTAAATTGGGACTAGCGGGACCGGAGACCCAGTACTTC. It yields the protein CASSKLGLAGPETQYF. The V call is TRBV28, the J call TRBJ2-5; 13 nucleotides align to TRBD2. Trimming cost V 5 bases and J 5 bases; bases outside gene matches: 8. This CDR3 comprises 16 residues. Germline V gene data show CDR1 as MDHEN and CDR2 as SYDVKM.

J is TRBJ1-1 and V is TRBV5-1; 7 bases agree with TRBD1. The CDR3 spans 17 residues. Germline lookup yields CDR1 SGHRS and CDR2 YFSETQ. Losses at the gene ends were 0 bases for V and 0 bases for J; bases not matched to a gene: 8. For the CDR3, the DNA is TGCGCCAGCAGCTTGGCCAGGGGGGCAAGCGTGAACACTGAAGCTTTCTTT. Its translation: CASSLARGASVNTEAFF.

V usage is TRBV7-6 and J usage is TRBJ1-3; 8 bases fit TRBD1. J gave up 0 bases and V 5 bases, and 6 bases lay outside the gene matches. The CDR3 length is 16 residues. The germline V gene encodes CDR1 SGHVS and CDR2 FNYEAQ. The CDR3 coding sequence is TGTGCCAGCAGCCCCCTAACAGGGGGCTCTGGAAACACCATATATTTT. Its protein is CASSPLTGGSGNTIYF. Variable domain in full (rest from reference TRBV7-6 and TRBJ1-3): GAGVSQSPRYKVTKRGQDVALRCDPISGHVSLYWYRQALGQGPEFLTYFNYEAQQDKSGLPNDRFSAERPEGSISTLTIQRTEQRDSAMYRCASSPLTGGSGNTIYFGEGSWLTVV.

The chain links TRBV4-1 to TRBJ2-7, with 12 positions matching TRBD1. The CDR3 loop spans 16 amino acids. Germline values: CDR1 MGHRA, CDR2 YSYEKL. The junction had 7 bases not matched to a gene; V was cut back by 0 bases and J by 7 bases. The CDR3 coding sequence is TGCGCCAGCAGCCAAGACGCCTGGGACAGGGGGCTTGAGCAGTACTTC. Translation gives CASSQDAWDRGLEQYF.

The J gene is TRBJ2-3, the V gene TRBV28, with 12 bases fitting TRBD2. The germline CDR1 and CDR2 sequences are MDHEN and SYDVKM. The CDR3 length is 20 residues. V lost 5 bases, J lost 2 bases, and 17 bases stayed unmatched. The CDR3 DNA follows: TGTGCCAGCAGTGCCCTGACTAGCGGGAGACCCCCAGAAAACACAGATACGCAGTATTTT. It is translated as CASSALTSGRPPENTDTQYF. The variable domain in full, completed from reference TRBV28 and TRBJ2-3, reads DVKVTQSSRYLVKRTGEKVFLECVQDMDHENMFWYRQDPGLGLRLIYFSYDVKMKEKGDIPEGYSVSREKKERFSLILESASTNQTSMYLCASSALTSGRPPENTDTQYFGPGTRLTVL.

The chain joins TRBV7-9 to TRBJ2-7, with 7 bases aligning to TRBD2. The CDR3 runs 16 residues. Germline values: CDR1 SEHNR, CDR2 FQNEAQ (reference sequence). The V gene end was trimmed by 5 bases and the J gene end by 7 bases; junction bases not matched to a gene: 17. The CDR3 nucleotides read TGTGCCAGCAGCGGGACCGGGGGGAGGGAGCCTTTGGAGCAGTACTTC. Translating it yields CASSGTGGREPLEQYF.

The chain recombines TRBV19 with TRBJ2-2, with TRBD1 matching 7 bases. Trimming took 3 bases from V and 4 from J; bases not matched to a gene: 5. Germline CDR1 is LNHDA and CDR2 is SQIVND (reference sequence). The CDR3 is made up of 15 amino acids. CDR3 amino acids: CASSIQGVGTGELFF. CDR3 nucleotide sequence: TGTGCCAGTAGTATTCAGGGGGTCGGCACCGGGGAGCTGTTTTTT. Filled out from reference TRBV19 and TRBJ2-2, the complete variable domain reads DGGITQSPKYLFRKEGQNVTLSCEQNLNHDAMYWYRQDPGQGLRLIYYSQIVNDFQKGDIAEGYSVSREKKESFPLTVTSAQKNPTAFYLCASSIQGVGTGELFFGEGSRLTVL.